The 14 T cell receptor beta chains presented below share a single source sample, sequenced in a study of spatial heterogeneity in lung cancer. TCRdb passed the 5' RACE reads through MiXCR, listing each CDR3 protein once. The table has around 60,000 distinct CDR3 sequences, 7% to 10% seen once. This sample's time point: sample taken at primary tumor resection. TCRs were sequenced from unsorted whole RNA of tumor, nontumor lung or PBMC. The source material was PBMCs, sampled at surgery. These receptors all come from a female donor with early-stage non-small cell lung cancer.

This clonotype was counted a few times. The chain couples TRBV21-1 to TRBJ2-7; TRBD2 is the table's D call and was not checked against the DNA. TRBV21-1 is a known pseudogene. This CDR3 contains 15 residues. CDR3 residues: CASSTRIGGAREQYF. CDR3 bases: TGTGCCAGCAGCACCCGTATAGGAGGGGCTAGGGAGCAGTACTTC.

The chain uses TRBV18 and TRBJ1-1; maybe TRBD1 (5 bases). V dropped 1 base and J dropped 4 bases, with 13 bases sitting between them. The germline gives CDR1 KGHSH, CDR2 LQKENI. The CDR3 extends over 15 amino acids. This CDR3 reads CASSPRDAQGTEAFF. CDR3 DNA: TGTGCCAGCTCACCACGGGACGCCCAAGGCACTGAAGCTTTCTTT.

This chain links TRBV7-2 with TRBJ2-2; D ambiguous. This CDR3 is 12 amino acids long. V shed 5 bases and J shed 8 bases, with 9 bases lying between them. In germline, CDR1 is SGHTA, CDR2 FQGNSA. CDR3 loop: CASSLTSGELFF. The CDR3 nucleotides are TGTGCCAGCAGCCTGACTTCTGGGGAGCTGTTTTTT. The full variable domain, in which reference TRBV7-2 and TRBJ2-2 provide the parts outside the CDR3, is GAGVSQSPSNKVTEKGKDVELRCDPISGHTALYWYRQSLGQGLEFLIYFQGNSAPDKSGLPSDRFSAERTGGSVSTLTIQRTQQEDSAVYLCASSLTSGELFFGEGSRLTVL.

The J gene is TRBJ2-5, the V gene TRBV7-9, with TRBD2 matching 13 bases. The CDR3 contains 16 residues. V gave up 7 bases and J gave up 5 bases; unmatched junction bases: 10. Germline CDR1 SEHNR, CDR2 FQNEAQ (reference sequence). Here the CDR3 reads CASTPGLAGPGETQYF. The DNA of the CDR3 is TGTGCCAGCACCCCGGGACTAGCGGGACCAGGGGAGACCCAGTACTTC.

The table lists this clonotype with a few counts. The V and J genes are TRBV28 and TRBJ2-7, with D hard to call. The CDR3 totals 16 residues. V was cut by 1 base and J by 3 bases, with 16 bases left in between. The V gene's germline CDR1 is MDHEN and CDR2 SYDVKM. The CDR3 protein is CASSLSRWRSDYEQYF. In nucleotides, the CDR3 is TGTGCCAGCAGTTTATCCCGGTGGCGGTCGGACTACGAGCAGTACTTC.

This clonotype was observed at least ten times. The gene calls are TRBV27 and TRBJ2-1; D ambiguous. V was clipped by 2 bases and J by 6 bases, with 11 bases between them. The CDR3 sequence is 14 residues long. Germline CDR1 is MNHEY and CDR2 is SMNVEV (reference sequence). CDR3 in amino acids: CASSLNWKVNEQFF. CDR3 coding DNA: TGTGCCAGCAGTTTAAACTGGAAAGTCAATGAGCAGTTCTTC.

There are a few counts of this clonotype. This chain joins TRBV6-5 and TRBJ1-5; 9 bases match TRBD1. Germline lookup yields CDR1 MNHEY and CDR2 SVGAGI. The CDR3 covers 20 residues. The V and J ends lost 5 bases and 2 bases, in that order; junction bases with no gene match: 19. The CDR3 protein is CASSQLKGQGSISGNQPQHF. Here the CDR3 DNA reads TGTGCCAGCAGTCAACTGAAAGGACAGGGGAGCATCTCGGGCAATCAGCCCCAGCATTTT.

Judged by abundance, this clonotype is medium-sized. This chain connects TRBV7-3 to TRBJ2-2, with TRBD2 matching over 7 bases. CDR3 length equals 16 residues. Looked up from germline, CDR1 is SGHTA and CDR2 is FQGTGA. Losses at the gene ends were 1 base for V and 4 bases for J; bases not matched to a gene: 6. CDR3 in amino acids: CASSLNAGVGTGELFF. CDR3 bases: TGTGCCAGCAGCTTAAATGCGGGAGTAGGCACCGGGGAGCTGTTTTTT.

This clonotype was counted ten times or more. The V gene is TRBV12-3 or TRBV12-4, the J gene TRBJ2-7, with D possibly matching TRBD2 (6 bases). Trimming shortened V by 5 bases and J by 2 bases, and 13 bases separated the two germline ends. This CDR3 has 14 residues. CDR3 DNA: TGTGCCAGCAGTCAAGGGACTTTGCCCTACGAGCAGTACTTC. This translates into CASSQGTLPYEQYF.

This clonotype came up many times. The V gene is TRBV10-3, the J gene TRBJ2-7; 13 nucleotides match TRBD2. Trimming took 0 bases from V and 7 from J; bases not matched to a gene: 9. This CDR3 has 17 amino acids. Germline loops: CDR1 ENHRY, CDR2 SYGVKD. This chain's CDR3 is CAISESNRLAGGPEQYF. The CDR3 nucleotides read TGTGCCATCAGTGAGTCAAACCGACTAGCGGGAGGACCGGAGCAGTACTTC.

Judged by abundance, this clonotype is medium-sized. The chain carries TRBV7-2 and TRBJ2-2, with 10 bases fitting TRBD1. Germline CDR1 SGHTA, CDR2 FQGNSA. V lost 5 bases and J lost 6; bases outside the gene matches: 6. The CDR3 covers 15 residues. CDR3 protein: CASSRTGGFPGELFF. DNA for the CDR3: TGTGCCAGCAGCCGGACAGGGGGTTTCCCCGGGGAGCTGTTTTTT. Together with reference TRBV7-2 and TRBJ2-2, the CDR3 gives the full variable domain: GAGVSQSPSNKVTEKGKDVELRCDPISGHTALYWYRQSLGQGLEFLIYFQGNSAPDKSGLPSDRFSAERTGGSVSTLTIQRTQQEDSAVYLCASSRTGGFPGELFFGEGSRLTVL.

This clonotype was seen only a few times. The chain employs TRBV12-3 or TRBV12-4 and TRBJ2-3, with D perhaps given as TRBD1 or TRBD2 (5 bases each). This CDR3 has 13 amino acids. V dropped 6 bases and J dropped 4 bases, with 11 bases sitting between them. The chain's CDR3 is CASSLGTPDTQYF. The CDR3 DNA sequence: TGTGCCAGCAGCCTCGGGACGCCAGATACGCAGTATTTT.

This chain links TRBV6-5 with TRBJ2-2; TRBD1 is a possible D gene (7 bases). CDR3 length: 15 residues. V lost 8 bases to trimming and J lost 5 bases, with 18 bases between them. Per the germline V gene, CDR1 is MNHEY and CDR2 is SVGAGI. CDR3 in amino acids: CASQRGQEGTGELFF. The CDR3 DNA reads TGTGCCAGCCAAAGGGGGCAGGAGGGAACCGGGGAGCTGTTTTTT.

The chain employs TRBV7-2 and TRBJ2-3, with 10 bases aligning to TRBD2. Unmatched junction bases numbered 2, after V lost 2 bases and J lost 0 bases. CDR3 length: 16 residues. The germline gives CDR1 SGHTA, CDR2 FQGNSA. The CDR3 loop is CASSLRAGGSTDTQYF. The CDR3 DNA reads TGTGCCAGCAGCTTACGAGCGGGAGGGAGCACAGATACGCAGTATTTT.